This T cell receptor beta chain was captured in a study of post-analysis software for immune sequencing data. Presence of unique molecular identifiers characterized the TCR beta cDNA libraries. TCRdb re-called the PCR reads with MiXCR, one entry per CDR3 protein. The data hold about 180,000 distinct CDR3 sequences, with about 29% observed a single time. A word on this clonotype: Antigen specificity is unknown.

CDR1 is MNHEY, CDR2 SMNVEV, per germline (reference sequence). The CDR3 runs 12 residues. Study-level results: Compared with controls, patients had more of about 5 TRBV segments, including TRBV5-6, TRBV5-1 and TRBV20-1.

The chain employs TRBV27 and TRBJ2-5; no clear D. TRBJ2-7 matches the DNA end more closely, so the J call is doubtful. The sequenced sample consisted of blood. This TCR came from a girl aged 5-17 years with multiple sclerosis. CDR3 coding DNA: TGTGCCAGCAGTCCCAGCGCCTACGAGCAGTACTTC. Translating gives CASSPSAYEQYF.